One sample yielded the 9 T cell receptor beta chains listed below, sequenced in a study of OX40 agonist ivuxolimab in advanced cancers. Produced via immunoSEQ multiplex PCR; TCRdb's table is partial and in-frame only. Of around 100,000 clones detected, approximately 89% appear once; the ten largest clones hold around 0.16%. Sequenced here: CD4+ or CD8+ T cells sorted from blood, sampled in a trial of the OX40 agonist ivuxolimab. Every receptor here comes from an adult with an advanced solid tumor such as melanoma, head and neck, liver or kidney cancer.

The chain has TRBV6-1 and TRBJ1-4, with 9 positions matching TRBD1. Trimming removed 7 bases from V and 9 bases from J; junction bases left unmatched: 12. The CDR3 runs to 15 residues. From germline, CDR1 is MNHNS and CDR2 SASEGT. In DNA form, the CDR3 reads TGTGCCAGCAATGAGGACCGGGACAGGGATCAAAAACTGTTTTTT. The encoded protein is CASNEDRDRDQKLFF.

This sequence joins TRBV5-1 and TRBJ2-2; the match to TRBD2 covers 11 bases. The CDR3 extends over 15 amino acids. J lost 4 bases, V lost 5 bases, and 4 bases had no gene match. Germline V gene sequence: CDR1 SGHRS, CDR2 YFSETQ. The CDR3 DNA is TGCGCCAGCAGTCAGACTAGCGGGGCCACCGGGGAGCTGTTTTTT. Protein product: CASSQTSGATGELFF.

This chain joins TRBV6-6 and TRBJ1-1; D is perhaps TRBD1 (6 bases). Germline CDR1 is MNHNY and CDR2 is SVGAGI (reference sequence). The CDR3 has 14 amino acids. V gave up 6 bases and J gave up 1 base, with 12 bases separating them. The CDR3 DNA follows: TGTGCCAGCAGAGACCAACAGGGGAACACTGAAGCTTTCTTT. It specifies CASRDQQGNTEAFF.

The chain carries TRBV5-1 and TRBJ2-7; 7 nucleotides align to TRBD1. CDR3 size: 15 residues. Germline V gene sequence: CDR1 SGHRS, CDR2 YFSETQ. V trimming: 5 bases; J trimming: 7 bases; junction bases outside the gene matches: 15. The CDR3 nucleotides are TGCGCCAGCAGATCGGTTAGACAGGGTTGGGGTGAGCAGTACTTC. It encodes CASRSVRQGWGEQYF.

Only one count was recorded for this clone. The chain carries TRBV5-1 and TRBJ2-7, with D hard to call. This CDR3 has 14 residues. Trimming stripped 4 bases from V and 0 bases from J, with 11 bases between. Germline V gene sequence: CDR1 SGHRS, CDR2 YFSETQ. The CDR3 DNA is TGCGCCAGCAGCCCGTTGGGCCTCTCCTACGAGCAGTACTTC. This codes for CASSPLGLSYEQYF.

This chain joins TRBV6-5 and TRBJ1-5; possibly TRBD1 for D (5 bases). Trimming took 6 bases from V and 11 from J, leaving 14 bases between them. The germline V gene encodes CDR1 MNHEY and CDR2 SVGAGI. This CDR3 comprises 12 residues. In DNA form, the CDR3 reads TGTGCCAGCAGCTCTATAACGGGGGCCCAGCATTTT. Translation gives CASSSITGAQHF.

The J gene is TRBJ2-2, the V gene TRBV19; 11 bases are shared with TRBD1. Germline V CDR1 and CDR2: LNHDA, SQIVND (reference sequence). The trim removed 9 bases at V and 5 bases at J, leaving 8 bases unmatched. The CDR3 covers 15 residues. The CDR3 spells CARTRDRGGTGELFF. CDR3 DNA sequence: TGTGCCAGAACCCGGGACAGGGGGGGTACCGGGGAGCTGTTTTTT. Full variable domain (outside the CDR3, taken from reference TRBV19 and TRBJ2-2): DGGITQSPKYLFRKEGQNVTLSCEQNLNHDAMYWYRQDPGQGLRLIYYSQIVNDFQKGDIAEGYSVSREKKESFPLTVTSAQKNPTAFYLCARTRDRGGTGELFFGEGSRLTVL.

The V and J genes are TRBV6-5 and TRBJ1-1; no clear D. CDR3 size: 14 residues. Trimming removed 2 bases from V and 1 base from J, with 8 bases in between. Germline CDR1 and CDR2: MNHEY and SVGAGI. The CDR3 loop reads CASSYGSANTEAFF. CDR3 nucleotides: TGTGCCAGCAGTTACGGCAGCGCGAACACTGAAGCTTTCTTT.

This clone was seen a handful of times. The CDR3 here is CASSRGQGREGQFF. The CDR3 nucleotides are TGTGCCAGTAGTAGGGGACAGGGCCGAGAGGGGCAGTTCTTC. The chain employs TRBV19 and TRBJ2-1, with 9 nucleotides matching TRBD1. CDR1 is LNHDA and CDR2 is SQIVND in the germline V gene (reference sequence). The CDR3 extends over 14 amino acids. J gave up 12 bases and V 4 bases, and 10 bases lay outside the gene matches.